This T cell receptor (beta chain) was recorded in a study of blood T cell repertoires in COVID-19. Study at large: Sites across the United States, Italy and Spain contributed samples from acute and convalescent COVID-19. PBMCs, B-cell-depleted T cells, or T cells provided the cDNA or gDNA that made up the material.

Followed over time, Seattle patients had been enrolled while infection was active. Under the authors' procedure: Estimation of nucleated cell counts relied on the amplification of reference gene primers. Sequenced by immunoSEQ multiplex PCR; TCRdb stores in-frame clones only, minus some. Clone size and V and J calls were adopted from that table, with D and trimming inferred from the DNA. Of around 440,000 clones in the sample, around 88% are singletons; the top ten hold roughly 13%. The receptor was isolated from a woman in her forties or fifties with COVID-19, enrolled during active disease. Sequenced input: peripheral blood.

The CDR3 DNA is TGTGCCTGCCATCAAGGGACAGGGGCGCGTTATGGCTACACCTTC. Encoded protein: CACHQGTGARYGYTF. This sequence joins TRBV30 and TRBJ1-2; TRBD1 matches 10 bases. CDR3 length: 15 amino acids. The junction had 12 bases not matched to a gene; V was cut back by 6 bases and J by 5 bases. Germline V gene sequence: CDR1 GTSNPN, CDR2 SVGIG (reference sequence).